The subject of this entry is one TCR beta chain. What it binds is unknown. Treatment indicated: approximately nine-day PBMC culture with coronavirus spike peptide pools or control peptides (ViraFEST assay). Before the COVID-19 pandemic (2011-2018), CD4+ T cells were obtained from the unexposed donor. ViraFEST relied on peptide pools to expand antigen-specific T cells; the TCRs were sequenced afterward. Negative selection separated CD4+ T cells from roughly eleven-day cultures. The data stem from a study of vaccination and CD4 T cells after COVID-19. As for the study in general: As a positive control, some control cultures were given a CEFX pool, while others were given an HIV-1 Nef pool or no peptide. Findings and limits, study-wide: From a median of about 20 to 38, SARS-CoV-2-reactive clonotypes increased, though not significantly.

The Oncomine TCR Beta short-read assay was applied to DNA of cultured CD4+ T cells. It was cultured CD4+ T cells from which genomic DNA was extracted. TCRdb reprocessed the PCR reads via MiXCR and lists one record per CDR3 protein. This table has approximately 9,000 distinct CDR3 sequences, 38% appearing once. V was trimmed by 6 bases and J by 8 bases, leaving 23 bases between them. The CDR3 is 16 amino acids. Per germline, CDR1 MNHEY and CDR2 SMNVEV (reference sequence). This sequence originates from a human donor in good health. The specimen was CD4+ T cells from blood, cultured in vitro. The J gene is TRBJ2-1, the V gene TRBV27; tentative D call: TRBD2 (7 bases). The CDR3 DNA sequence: TGTGCCAGCAGCTACTATAGGGGGGGCGTTATAGATGAGCAGTTCTTC. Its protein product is CASSYYRGGVIDEQFF.